This TCR beta chain appears in the sequencing data of a study of shared clonotypes between healthy human individuals. Comment on this clone: Its target is unknown.

Only Caucasian adults living in Nashville, Tennessee served as donors. Splitting the CD4+ cells yielded a CD45RA+ naive subset and a CD45RA-negative memory subset. The assay was carried out at the deep level. Using immunoSEQ multiplex PCR, the repertoire was profiled, and TCRdb retains in-frame clones only, with some absent. The sample records about 1 million clones, about 75% being singletons. Study-level findings and limits: For naive CD4 cells, 4.5% to 6.5% of clonotypes were shared across a few donors.

Sequencing used memory CD4+ T cells sorted from blood. Sample subset: CD45RA-negative fraction. This receptor was identified in a man between 18 and 35 years old in good health.

CDR3 amino acids: CASSYEDYEQYF. The CDR3 DNA follows: TGTGCCAGCAGTTACGAAGACTACGAGCAGTACTTC. The J gene is TRBJ2-7, the V gene TRBV6-6, with unresolved D. This CDR3 region has 12 residues. The germline gives CDR1 MNHNY, CDR2 SVGAGI (reference sequence). Between the trimmed V and J ends, which lost 2 bases and 3 bases, there was a span of 5 bases.